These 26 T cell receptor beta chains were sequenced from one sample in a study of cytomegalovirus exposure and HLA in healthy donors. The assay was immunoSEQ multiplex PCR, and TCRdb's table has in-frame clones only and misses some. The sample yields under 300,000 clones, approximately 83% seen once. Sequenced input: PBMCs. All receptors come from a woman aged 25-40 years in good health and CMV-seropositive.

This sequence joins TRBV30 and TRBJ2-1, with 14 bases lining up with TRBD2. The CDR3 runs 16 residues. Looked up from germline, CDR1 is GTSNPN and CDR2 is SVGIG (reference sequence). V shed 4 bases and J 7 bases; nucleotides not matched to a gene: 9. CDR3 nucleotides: TGTGCCTGGATAAAACCCGGGACTAGCGGGAGTAATGAGCAGTTCTTC. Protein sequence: CAWIKPGTSGSNEQFF.

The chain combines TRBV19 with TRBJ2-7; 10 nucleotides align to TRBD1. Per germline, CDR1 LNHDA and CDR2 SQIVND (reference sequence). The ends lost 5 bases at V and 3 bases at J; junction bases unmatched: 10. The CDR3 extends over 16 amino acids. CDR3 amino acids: CASSSPWTGGIYEQYF. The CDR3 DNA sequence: TGTGCCAGTAGTTCCCCCTGGACAGGGGGGATCTACGAGCAGTACTTC.

CDR3 sequence: CASSRTGLGVAYEQYF. CDR3 coding DNA: TGTGCCAGCAGTCGAACCGGACTAGGGGTAGCCTACGAGCAGTACTTC. This chain uses TRBV27 with TRBJ2-7, with 7 positions matching TRBD2. Germline trimming cut 5 bases from V and 2 bases from J; bases unmatched to any gene: 12. CDR1 and CDR2 (germline): MNHEY, SMNVEV (reference sequence). The CDR3 covers 16 residues.

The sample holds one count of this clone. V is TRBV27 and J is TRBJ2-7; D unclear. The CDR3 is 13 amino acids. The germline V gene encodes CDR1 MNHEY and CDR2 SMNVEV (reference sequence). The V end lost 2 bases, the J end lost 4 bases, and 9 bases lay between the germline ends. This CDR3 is CASSLQLNYEQYF. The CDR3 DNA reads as TGTGCCAGCAGTTTACAACTAAATTACGAGCAGTACTTC.

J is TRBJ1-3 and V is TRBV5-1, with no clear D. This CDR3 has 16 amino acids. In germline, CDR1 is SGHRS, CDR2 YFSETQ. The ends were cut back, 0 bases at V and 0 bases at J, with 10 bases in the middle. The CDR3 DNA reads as TGCGCCAGCAGCTTGGCCGGGTCAGTCTCTGGAAACACCATATATTTT. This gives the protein CASSLAGSVSGNTIYF.

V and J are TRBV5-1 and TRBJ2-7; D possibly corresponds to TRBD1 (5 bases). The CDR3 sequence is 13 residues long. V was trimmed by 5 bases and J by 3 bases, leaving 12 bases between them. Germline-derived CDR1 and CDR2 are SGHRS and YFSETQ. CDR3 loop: CASSPQGYYEQYF. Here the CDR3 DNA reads TGCGCCAGCAGTCCCCAGGGATACTACGAGCAGTACTTC.

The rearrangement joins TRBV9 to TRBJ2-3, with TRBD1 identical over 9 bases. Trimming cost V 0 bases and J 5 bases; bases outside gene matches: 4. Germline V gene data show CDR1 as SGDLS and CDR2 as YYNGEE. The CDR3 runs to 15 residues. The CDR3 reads CASSVESGQGDTQYF. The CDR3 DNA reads TGTGCCAGCAGCGTAGAATCGGGACAGGGAGATACGCAGTATTTT.

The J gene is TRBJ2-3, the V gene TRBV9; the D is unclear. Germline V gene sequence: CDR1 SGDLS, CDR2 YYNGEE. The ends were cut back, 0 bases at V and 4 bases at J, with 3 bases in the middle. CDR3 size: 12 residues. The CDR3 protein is CASSVGPDTQYF. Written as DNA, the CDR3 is TGTGCCAGCAGCGTAGGGCCAGATACGCAGTATTTT.

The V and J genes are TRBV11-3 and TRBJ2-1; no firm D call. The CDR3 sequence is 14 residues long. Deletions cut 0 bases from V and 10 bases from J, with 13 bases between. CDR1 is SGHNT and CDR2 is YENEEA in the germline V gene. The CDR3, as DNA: TGTGCCAGCAGCTTAGAGAGGTCAGCCCCCGAGCAGTTCTTC. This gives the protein CASSLERSAPEQFF.

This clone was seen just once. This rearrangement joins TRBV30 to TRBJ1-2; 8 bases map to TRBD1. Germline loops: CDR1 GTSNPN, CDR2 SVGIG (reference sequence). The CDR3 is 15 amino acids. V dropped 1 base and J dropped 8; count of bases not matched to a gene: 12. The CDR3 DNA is TGTGCCTGGAGTGCTAATTGGGGACAGGTCTTCGGCTACACCTTC. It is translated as CAWSANWGQVFGYTF.

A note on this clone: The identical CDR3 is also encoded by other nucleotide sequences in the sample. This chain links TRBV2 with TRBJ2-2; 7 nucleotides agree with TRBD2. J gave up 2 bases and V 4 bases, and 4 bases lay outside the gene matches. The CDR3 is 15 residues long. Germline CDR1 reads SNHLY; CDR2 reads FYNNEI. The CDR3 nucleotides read TGTGCCAGCAGTGGTCTAGCGGCTAACACCGGGGAGCTGTTTTTT. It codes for CASSGLAANTGELFF.

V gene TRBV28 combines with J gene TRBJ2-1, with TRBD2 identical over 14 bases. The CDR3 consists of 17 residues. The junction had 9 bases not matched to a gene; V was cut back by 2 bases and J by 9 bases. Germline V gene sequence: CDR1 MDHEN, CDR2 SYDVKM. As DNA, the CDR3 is TGTGCCAGCAGTTTACGCAAGGGACTAGCGGGAGCAGGTGAGCAGTTCTTC. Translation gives CASSLRKGLAGAGEQFF.

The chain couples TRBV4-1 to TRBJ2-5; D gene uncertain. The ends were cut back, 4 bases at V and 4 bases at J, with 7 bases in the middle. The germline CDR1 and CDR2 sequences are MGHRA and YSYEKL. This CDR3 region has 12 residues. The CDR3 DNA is TGCGCCAGCAGCCGAGTTGGAGAGACCCAGTACTTC. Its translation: CASSRVGETQYF.

DNA for the CDR3: TGTGCCTGGAGTGAGGGGGCCTACGAGCAGTACTTC. It is translated as CAWSEGAYEQYF. The J gene is TRBJ2-7, the V gene TRBV30, with D possibly matching TRBD1 (6 bases). V was trimmed by 1 base and J by 2 bases, leaving 6 bases between them. In germline, CDR1 is GTSNPN, CDR2 SVGIG (reference sequence). CDR3 length: 12 residues.

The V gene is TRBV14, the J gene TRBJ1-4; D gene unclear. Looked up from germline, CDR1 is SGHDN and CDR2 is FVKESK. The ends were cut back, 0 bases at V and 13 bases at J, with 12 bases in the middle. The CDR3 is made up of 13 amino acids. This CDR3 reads CASSQDGQRGLFF. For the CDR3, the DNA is TGTGCCAGCAGCCAAGATGGGCAGCGGGGACTGTTTTTT.

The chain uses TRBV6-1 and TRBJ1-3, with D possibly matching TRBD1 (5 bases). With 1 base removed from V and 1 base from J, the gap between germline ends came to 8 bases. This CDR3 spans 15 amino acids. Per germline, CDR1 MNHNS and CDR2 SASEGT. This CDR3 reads CASSEVGGSGNTIYF. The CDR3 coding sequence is TGTGCCAGCAGTGAAGTGGGGGGTTCTGGAAACACCATATATTTT.

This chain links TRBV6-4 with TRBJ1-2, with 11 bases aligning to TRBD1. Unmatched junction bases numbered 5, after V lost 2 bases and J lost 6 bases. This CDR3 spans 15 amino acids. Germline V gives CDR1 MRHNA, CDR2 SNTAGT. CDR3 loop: CASSDGTGGIHGYTF. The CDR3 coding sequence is TGTGCCAGCAGTGACGGGACAGGGGGGATACATGGCTACACCTTC.

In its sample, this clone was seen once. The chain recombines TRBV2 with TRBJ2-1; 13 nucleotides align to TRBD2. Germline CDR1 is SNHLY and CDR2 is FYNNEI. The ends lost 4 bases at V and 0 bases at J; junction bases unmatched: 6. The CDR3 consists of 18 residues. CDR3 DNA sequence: TGTGCCAGCAGTGGGACTAGCGGGGGCTTAAGCTCCTACAATGAGCAGTTCTTC. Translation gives CASSGTSGGLSSYNEQFF.

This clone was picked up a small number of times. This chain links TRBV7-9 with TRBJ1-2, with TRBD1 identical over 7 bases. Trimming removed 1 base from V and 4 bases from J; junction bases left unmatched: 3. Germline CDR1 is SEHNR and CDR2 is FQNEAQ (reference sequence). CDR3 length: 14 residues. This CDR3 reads CASSLVGTVYGYTF. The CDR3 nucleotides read TGTGCCAGCAGCTTAGTGGGGACAGTCTATGGCTACACCTTC.

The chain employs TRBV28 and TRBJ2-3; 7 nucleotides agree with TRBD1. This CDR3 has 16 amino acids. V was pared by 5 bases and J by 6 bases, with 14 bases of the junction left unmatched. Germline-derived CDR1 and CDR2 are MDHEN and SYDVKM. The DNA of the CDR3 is TGTGCCAGCAGTCCCTCAGACAGGGTAAGAGGGGATACGCAGTATTTT. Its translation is CASSPSDRVRGDTQYF.

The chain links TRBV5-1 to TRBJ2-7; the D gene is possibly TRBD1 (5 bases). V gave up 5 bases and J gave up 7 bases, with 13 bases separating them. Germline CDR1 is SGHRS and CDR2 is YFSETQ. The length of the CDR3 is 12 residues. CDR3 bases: TGCGCCAGCAGTCAGGGCTCAGGAGAGCAGTACTTC. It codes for CASSQGSGEQYF.

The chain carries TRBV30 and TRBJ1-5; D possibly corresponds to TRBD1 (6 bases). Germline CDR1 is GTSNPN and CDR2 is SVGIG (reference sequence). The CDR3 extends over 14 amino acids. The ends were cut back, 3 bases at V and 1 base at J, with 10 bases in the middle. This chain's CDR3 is CAWSYQGSNQPQHF. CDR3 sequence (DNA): TGTGCCTGGAGCTACCAGGGGAGCAATCAGCCCCAGCATTTT.

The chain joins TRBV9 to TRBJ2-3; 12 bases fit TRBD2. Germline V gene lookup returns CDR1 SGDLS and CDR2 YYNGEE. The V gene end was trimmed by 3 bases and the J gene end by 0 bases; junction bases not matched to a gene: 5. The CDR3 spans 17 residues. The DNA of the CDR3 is TGTGCCAGCAGCGCGGGACTAGCGGGTTCTAGCACAGATACGCAGTATTTT. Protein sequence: CASSAGLAGSSTDTQYF. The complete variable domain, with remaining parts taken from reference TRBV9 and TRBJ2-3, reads DSGVTQTPKHLITATGQRVTLRCSPRSGDLSVYWYQQSLDQGLQFLIQYYNGEERAKGNILERFSAQQFPDLHSELNLSSLELGDSALYFCASSAGLAGSSTDTQYFGPGTRLTVL.

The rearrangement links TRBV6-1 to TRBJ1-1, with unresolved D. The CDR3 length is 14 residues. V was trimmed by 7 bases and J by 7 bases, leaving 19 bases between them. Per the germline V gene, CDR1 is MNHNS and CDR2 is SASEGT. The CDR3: CASTREPLQIEAFF. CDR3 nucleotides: TGTGCCAGCACGCGCGAACCCCTACAGATTGAAGCTTTCTTT.

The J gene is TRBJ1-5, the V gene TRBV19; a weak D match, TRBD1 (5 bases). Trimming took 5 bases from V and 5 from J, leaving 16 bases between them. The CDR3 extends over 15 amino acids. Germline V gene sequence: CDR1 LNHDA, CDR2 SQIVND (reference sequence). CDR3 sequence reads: CASSVQGLPHQPQHF. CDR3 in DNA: TGTGCCAGTAGTGTCCAGGGTCTCCCCCATCAGCCCCAGCATTTT.

In DNA, the CDR3 is TGTGCCAGCAATACCAGGGGCTACAATGAGCAGTTCTTC. It yields the protein CASNTRGYNEQFF. The rearrangement joins TRBV2 to TRBJ2-1; possibly TRBD1 for D (6 bases). The CDR3 sequence is 13 residues long. Germline V gene data show CDR1 as SNHLY and CDR2 as FYNNEI. V lost 7 bases, J lost 3 bases, and 10 bases lay in between.